Listed below are T cell receptor beta chains from one sample, sequenced in a study of control samples from healthy donors and cancer patients. The method was immunoSEQ multiplex PCR; TCRdb's version includes in-frame clones alone and lacks a portion of them. This table has about 250,000 clones, roughly 80% appearing once. Material: PBMCs. These receptors were obtained from a woman between 55 and 75 years old with lung cancer. Each CDR3 is given with its conserved first and last residue. Each record gives: J gene, V gene, D gene, clone size, CDR3 protein, CDR3 DNA. A D gene is named only where the DNA matches it firmly. Expanded clones are given a class, and other clones once, few, many or no size at all.

>TRBJ2-3|TRBV24-1|TRBD2|NA
CATGTSGPDTQYF
TGTGCCACCGGGACTAGCGGACCAGATACGCAGTATTTT
>TRBJ2-1|TRBV5-1|TRBD2|NA
CASSSTSGSLGEQFF
TGCGCCAGCAGCTCGACTAGCGGGAGCCTCGGTGAGCAGTTCTTC
>TRBJ2-1|TRBV11-2|TRBD2|NA
CASSTGLAGPGDEQFF
TGTGCCAGCAGCACTGGACTAGCGGGGCCGGGGGATGAGCAGTTCTTC
>TRBJ1-3|TRBV18|TRBD1|NA
CASSPPGVGGAAGNTIYF
TGTGCCAGCTCACCACCCGGGGTAGGGGGCGCCGCTGGAAACACCATATATTTT
>TRBJ2-5|TRBV30|TRBD2|once
CAWSVPLTSGSKRETQYF
TGTGCCTGGAGTGTACCGTTGACTAGCGGGAGTAAAAGAGAGACCCAGTACTTC
>TRBJ2-3|TRBV2|NA|few
CASGGRFTDTQYF
TGTGCCAGCGGAGGACGGTTCACAGATACGCAGTATTTT
>TRBJ2-7|TRBV27|NA|NA
CASMAHGSEQYF
TGTGCCAGCATGGCTCACGGGAGCGAGCAGTACTTC
>TRBJ2-2|TRBV6-6|NA|NA
CASRSSGNTGELFF
TGTGCCAGCAGGAGTAGCGGTAACACCGGGGAGCTGTTTTTT
>TRBJ1-2|TRBV10-3|NA|once
CAISEGGYGYTF
TGTGCCATCAGTGAGGGGGGATATGGCTACACCTTC
>TRBJ2-1|TRBV19|TRBD2|NA
CASSQLAGGPNEQFF
TGTGCCAGTAGTCAACTAGCGGGAGGGCCCAATGAGCAGTTCTTC